Following are 21 T cell receptor beta chains from one sample sequenced in a study of spatial heterogeneity in lung cancer. Study-level points and caveats: In tumors, expanded intratumoral alpha and beta TCR counts tracked mutation counts.

Specified time point: sample taken at primary tumor resection. Each CDR3 protein is one row after TCRdb ran MiXCR on the 5' RACE reads. The sample carries about 3,000 distinct CDR3 sequences, roughly 17% recorded once. No antigen has been assigned to these receptors. The sample in question was lung tumor tissue, obtained at surgery. These receptors were taken from a male donor with early-stage non-small cell lung cancer.

This clonotype came up many times. This beta chain turned up in a library designed for alpha chains; as an off-target read, its abundance says little. V and J are TRBV20-1 and TRBJ2-1; D gene unclear. CDR3 length: 10 residues. Trimming stripped 5 bases from V and 13 bases from J, with 12 bases between. Germline-derived CDR1 and CDR2 are DFQATT and SNEGSKA (reference sequence). The CDR3 spells CSAGVSVQFF. CDR3 nucleotides: TGCAGTGCTGGGGTTTCAGTCCAGTTCTTC.

By sample fraction, this clonotype is medium-sized. For a library built for alpha chains, this beta chain is a stray read; little rests on its size. The V gene is TRBV28, the J gene TRBJ2-2, with D maybe TRBD1 (6 bases). CDR1 is MDHEN, CDR2 SYDVKM, per germline. V lost 7 bases to trimming and J lost 4 bases, with 16 bases between them. CDR3 length equals 15 residues. The chain's CDR3 is CASILQGPRTGELFF. Here the CDR3 DNA reads TGTGCCAGCATCCTACAGGGACCGCGCACCGGGGAGCTGTTTTTT.

In this sample, this clonotype turned up many times. This beta chain came through as a stray read in a library set up for alpha chains, and its size says little. The CDR3 nucleotides are TGCGCCAGCAGCCAAGAAACTCCCTCTCTCGGTGGCTACCTGAGCTCCTACAATGAGCAGTTCTTC. Translation: CASSQETPSLGGYLSSYNEQFF. The chain couples TRBV4-3 to TRBJ2-1; D unclear. From germline, CDR1 is LGHNA and CDR2 YSLEER. There are 22 residues in the CDR3. Trimming left V 0 bases short and J 0 bases short, with 27 bases between.

Note on this clonotype: Because the library targeted alpha chains, this beta chain is an off-target read whose size means little. This rearrangement joins TRBV5-1 to TRBJ2-7; 11 bases are a match to TRBD1. This CDR3 has 14 amino acids. Germline lookup yields CDR1 SGHRS and CDR2 YFSETQ. J gave up 4 bases and V 3 bases, and 3 bases lay outside the gene matches. CDR3 amino acids: CASSSGQGAYEQYF. The CDR3 DNA is TGCGCCAGCAGCTCCGGACAGGGGGCTTACGAGCAGTACTTC.

Sample share makes this clonotype medium-sized. With the library built for alpha chains, this beta chain is off target and its frequency is not meaningful. This sequence joins TRBV6-1 and TRBJ2-7, with unresolved D. The CDR3 is made up of 15 amino acids. Germline lookup yields CDR1 MNHNS and CDR2 SASEGT. V lost 2 bases and J 0 bases, leaving 11 bases between the germline ends. The DNA for the CDR3 is TGTGCCAGCAGTGAAAGACACGGAAGCTCCTACGAGCAGTACTTC. This translates into CASSERHGSSYEQYF.

Concerning this clonotype: A read error may account for a junction end that differs from germline. The library was built for alpha chains, so this beta chain is an off-target read and its size means little. V is TRBV9 and J is TRBJ2-5; no definite D call. This CDR3 has 14 residues. Germline-derived CDR1 and CDR2 are SGDLS and YYNGEE. The CDR3 DNA sequence: TGTGCCAGCAGCGTAGGCAGCAGCCAAGAGACCCAATACTTC. Translation gives CASSVGSSQETQYF.

This clonotype was seen only once. This beta chain represents an off-target read in a library built for alpha chains; its size is of limited meaning. The rearrangement links TRBV9 to TRBJ2-7; no definite D call. Trimming left V 0 bases short and J 0 bases short, with 10 bases between. Looked up from germline, CDR1 is SGDLS and CDR2 is YYNGEE. The CDR3 spans 15 residues. The CDR3: CASSVAVGNSYEQYF. DNA of the CDR3: TGTGCCAGCAGCGTAGCGGTGGGCAACTCCTACGAGCAGTACTTC.

As regards this clonotype: Since the library was made to target alpha chains, this beta chain is a stray read and its abundance is not meaningful. This chain links TRBV4-1 with TRBJ2-3, with 8 nucleotides matching TRBD1. The germline CDR1 and CDR2 sequences are MGHRA and YSYEKL. The V segment lost 0 bases and the J segment 2 bases; nucleotides outside the gene matches: 4. The CDR3 contains 16 residues. The CDR3, as DNA: TGCGCCAGCAGCCAAGAGGACAGGGAGTTCACAGATACGCAGTATTTT. Translation: CASSQEDREFTDTQYF.

This clonotype qualifies as large. This beta chain slipped into a library made for alpha chains as a stray read, so its size is not meaningful. The CDR3 region is CASSLVATSGYNEQFF. The CDR3 DNA is TGTGCCAGCAGCTTAGTTGCGACTAGCGGATACAATGAGCAGTTCTTC. The V call is TRBV7-2, the J call TRBJ2-1, with 9 bases aligning to TRBD2. Germline lookup yields CDR1 SGHTA and CDR2 FQGNSA. Trimming cost V 1 base and J 4 bases; bases outside gene matches: 5. The CDR3 runs 16 residues.

This clonotype was counted many times. This beta chain is a stray read from a library made for alpha chains; its abundance is not meaningful. This chain connects TRBV4-1 to TRBJ1-6; 11 bases are a match to TRBD1. Germline V gene lookup returns CDR1 MGHRA and CDR2 YSYEKL. V was clipped by 5 bases and J by 7 bases; unmatched bases: 7. This CDR3 comprises 16 residues. CDR3 region: CASSAGQGATNSPLHF. The DNA of the CDR3 is TGCGCCAGCAGCGCAGGACAGGGGGCGACGAATTCACCCCTCCACTTT.

Of note for this clonotype: This beta chain is a stray sequence in a library constructed for alpha chains; its clone size is not meaningful. The chain links TRBV9 to TRBJ2-3; 8 bases line up with TRBD2. The CDR3 spans 15 residues. V shed 2 bases, J shed 2 bases, and the junction held 4 bases outside the gene matches. Germline V lookup: CDR1 SGDLS, CDR2 YYNGEE. The CDR3 region is CASSVSSGATDTQYF. The DNA of the CDR3 is TGTGCCAGCAGCGTGAGTAGCGGGGCCACAGATACGCAGTATTTT.

By frequency in the sample, this clonotype is medium-sized. This beta chain represents an off-target read in a library built for alpha chains; its size is of limited meaning. The rearrangement joins TRBV5-6 to TRBJ2-5, with 7 bases identical to TRBD1. CDR3 length equals 17 residues. The V segment lost 5 bases and the J segment 1 base; nucleotides outside the gene matches: 14. Germline lookup yields CDR1 SGHDT and CDR2 YYEEEE. Here the CDR3 DNA reads TGTGCCAGCAGTCGCGACCGGGACAGTGCCCTCCAAGAGACCCAGTACTTC. Translation gives CASSRDRDSALQETQYF.

By share, this clonotype ranks as medium-sized. The library was built for alpha chains, so this beta chain is an off-target read and its size means little. The chain couples TRBV5-1 to TRBJ1-5, with D perhaps matching TRBD1 (6 bases). V was trimmed by 3 bases and J by 6 bases, leaving 10 bases between them. CDR3 size: 13 residues. The germline CDR1 and CDR2 sequences are SGHRS and YFSETQ. The CDR3 DNA sequence: TGCGCCAGCAGCTCAGGGGATGGTCAGCCCCAGCATTTT. Protein: CASSSGDGQPQHF.

This clonotype was seen a few times. This beta chain appears as a stray read in a library generated for alpha chains; its size is not informative. This chain uses TRBV5-1 with TRBJ2-7; D may be TRBD1 (6 bases). Germline V CDR1 and CDR2: SGHRS, YFSETQ. The CDR3 is made up of 12 amino acids. Trimming stripped 4 bases from V and 12 bases from J, with 17 bases between. The CDR3 reads CASSGGRPLWYF. Written as DNA, the CDR3 is TGCGCCAGCAGCGGGGGCCGTCCCTTGTGGTACTTC.

Ten or more counts support this clonotype. This beta chain turned up in a library designed for alpha chains; as an off-target read, its abundance says little. The chain employs TRBV7-2 and TRBJ2-3, with 10 bases fitting TRBD1. The germline gives CDR1 SGHTA, CDR2 FQGNSA. V gave up 1 base and J gave up 5 bases; unmatched junction bases: 3. This CDR3 contains 15 residues. The CDR3 loop is CASSLGGQGVDTQYF. The DNA for the CDR3 is TGTGCCAGCAGCTTAGGAGGACAGGGGGTAGATACGCAGTATTTT.

Sample share makes this clonotype medium-sized. This beta chain lies outside the target of a library built for alpha chains; its clone size means little. J is TRBJ1-3 and V is TRBV7-6; 7 bases line up with TRBD1. CDR3 length: 16 residues. Trimming cost V 5 bases and J 4 bases; bases outside gene matches: 11. Germline loops: CDR1 SGHVS, CDR2 FNYEAQ. This CDR3 is CASSRPQTGLGNTIYF. In nucleotides, the CDR3 is TGTGCCAGCAGCCGACCCCAGACAGGGCTAGGAAACACCATATATTTT.

By proportion, this clonotype is medium-sized. Found in a library prepared for alpha chains, this beta chain is an off-target read, and its abundance has little meaning. The CDR3 spells CASSLAGGLYNEQFF. The CDR3 nucleotides read TGTGCCAGCAGCTTGGCGGGAGGGCTCTACAATGAGCAGTTCTTC. This chain links TRBV7-9 with TRBJ2-1; 9 positions agree with TRBD2. The germline V gene has CDR1 SEHNR and CDR2 FQNEAQ (reference sequence). After removal of 3 bases from V and 3 bases from J, the junction contained 3 bases not matched to a gene. CDR3 size: 15 residues.

Notes on this clonotype: This beta chain was picked up by a library intended for alpha chains and is off target, so its count carries little meaning. V and J are TRBV12-5 and TRBJ2-1; a weak D match, TRBD1 (5 bases). This CDR3 comprises 13 residues. Germline V gene lookup returns CDR1 LGHNT and CDR2 FRNRAP. V lost 4 bases to trimming and J lost 6 bases, with 10 bases between them. Written as DNA, the CDR3 is TGTGCTAGTGGTTCGACAGTCCCCAATGAGCAGTTCTTC. As protein: CASGSTVPNEQFF.

Note on this clonotype: Because this beta chain is a stray read in a library intended to capture alpha chains, its abundance should not be given much weight. The chain uses TRBV13 and TRBJ2-2, with D possibly matching TRBD2 (6 bases). Trimming took off 5 bases at V and 2 bases at J, with 12 bases between the two ends. The CDR3 has 15 residues. Germline lookup yields CDR1 PRHDT and CDR2 FYEKMQ (reference sequence). CDR3 in DNA: TGTGCCAGCAGCCCATGGGGGGTTAACACCGGGGAGCTGTTTTTT. Its translation: CASSPWGVNTGELFF.

This clonotype was seen repeatedly, ten times or more. The library was prepared for alpha chains; this beta chain is a stray read, so its frequency means little. This chain connects TRBV7-4 to TRBJ2-1; 9 bases map to TRBD1. This CDR3 region has 15 residues. Germline values: CDR1 SGHVT, CDR2 SQSDAQ. Germline trimming cut 4 bases from V and 1 base from J; bases unmatched to any gene: 2. In nucleotides, the CDR3 is TGTGCCAGCAGCTCGGACAGGGGTTCCTACAATGAGCAGTTCTTC. It translates to CASSSDRGSYNEQFF.

With respect to this clonotype: In a library made to pick up alpha chains, this beta chain is a stray read with a size that means little. This rearrangement joins TRBV27 to TRBJ2-3, with TRBD2 matching over 7 bases. Germline loops: CDR1 MNHEY, CDR2 SMNVEV (reference sequence). CDR3 length: 13 amino acids. Trimming cost V 8 bases and J 5 bases; bases outside gene matches: 7. CDR3 DNA: TGTGCCAGCGGCGGGGGTGCTCGAGATACGCAGTATTTT. Translation: CASGGGARDTQYF.